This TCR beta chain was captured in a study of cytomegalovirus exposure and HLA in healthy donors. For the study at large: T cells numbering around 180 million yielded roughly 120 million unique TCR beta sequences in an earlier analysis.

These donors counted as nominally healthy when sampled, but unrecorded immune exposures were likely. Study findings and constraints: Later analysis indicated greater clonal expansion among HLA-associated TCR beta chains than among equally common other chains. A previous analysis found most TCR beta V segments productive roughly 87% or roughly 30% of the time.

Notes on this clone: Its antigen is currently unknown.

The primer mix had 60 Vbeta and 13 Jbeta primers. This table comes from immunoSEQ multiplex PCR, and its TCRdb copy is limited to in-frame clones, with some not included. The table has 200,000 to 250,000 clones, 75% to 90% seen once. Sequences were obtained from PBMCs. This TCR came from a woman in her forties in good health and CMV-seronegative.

CDR3: CASSVAHEAGGGYTF. The CDR3, as DNA: TGTGCCAGCAGCGTAGCTCATGAGGCTGGGGGCGGCTACACCTTC. The V and J genes are TRBV9 and TRBJ1-2; TRBD1 is a possible D gene (6 bases). V lost 0 bases and J 8 bases, leaving 17 bases between the germline ends. The CDR3 loop spans 15 amino acids. Germline CDR1 SGDLS, CDR2 YYNGEE.